This TCR beta chain derives from a study of blood T cell repertoires in COVID-19. Study in general: T cells, B-cell-depleted T cells, or PBMCs supplied cDNA or gDNA.

Germline values: CDR1 SGHAT, CDR2 FQNNGV. The CDR3 covers 14 residues. Between the trimmed V and J ends, which lost 5 bases and 2 bases, there was a span of 12 bases. Data came from immunoSEQ multiplex PCR; TCRdb stores just in-frame clones and leaves some out. The sample lists about 250,000 clones, approximately 83% occurring once. The receptor was derived from a woman in her twenties or thirties who had recovered from COVID-19. The specimen was PBMCs or T cells enriched from blood (not recorded which). The chain carries TRBV11-2 and TRBJ2-5; the D gene is possibly TRBD2 (5 bases). CDR3 sequence: CASSPKPGQETQYF. The CDR3 DNA reads as TGTGCCAGCAGCCCCAAACCGGGGCAAGAGACCCAGTACTTC. Variable domain in full (rest from reference TRBV11-2 and TRBJ2-5): EAGVAQSPRYKIIEKRQSVAFWCNPISGHATLYWYQQILGQGPKLLIQFQNNGVVDDSQLPKDRFSAERLKGVDSTLKIQPAKLEDSAVYLCASSPKPGQETQYFGPGTRLLVL.